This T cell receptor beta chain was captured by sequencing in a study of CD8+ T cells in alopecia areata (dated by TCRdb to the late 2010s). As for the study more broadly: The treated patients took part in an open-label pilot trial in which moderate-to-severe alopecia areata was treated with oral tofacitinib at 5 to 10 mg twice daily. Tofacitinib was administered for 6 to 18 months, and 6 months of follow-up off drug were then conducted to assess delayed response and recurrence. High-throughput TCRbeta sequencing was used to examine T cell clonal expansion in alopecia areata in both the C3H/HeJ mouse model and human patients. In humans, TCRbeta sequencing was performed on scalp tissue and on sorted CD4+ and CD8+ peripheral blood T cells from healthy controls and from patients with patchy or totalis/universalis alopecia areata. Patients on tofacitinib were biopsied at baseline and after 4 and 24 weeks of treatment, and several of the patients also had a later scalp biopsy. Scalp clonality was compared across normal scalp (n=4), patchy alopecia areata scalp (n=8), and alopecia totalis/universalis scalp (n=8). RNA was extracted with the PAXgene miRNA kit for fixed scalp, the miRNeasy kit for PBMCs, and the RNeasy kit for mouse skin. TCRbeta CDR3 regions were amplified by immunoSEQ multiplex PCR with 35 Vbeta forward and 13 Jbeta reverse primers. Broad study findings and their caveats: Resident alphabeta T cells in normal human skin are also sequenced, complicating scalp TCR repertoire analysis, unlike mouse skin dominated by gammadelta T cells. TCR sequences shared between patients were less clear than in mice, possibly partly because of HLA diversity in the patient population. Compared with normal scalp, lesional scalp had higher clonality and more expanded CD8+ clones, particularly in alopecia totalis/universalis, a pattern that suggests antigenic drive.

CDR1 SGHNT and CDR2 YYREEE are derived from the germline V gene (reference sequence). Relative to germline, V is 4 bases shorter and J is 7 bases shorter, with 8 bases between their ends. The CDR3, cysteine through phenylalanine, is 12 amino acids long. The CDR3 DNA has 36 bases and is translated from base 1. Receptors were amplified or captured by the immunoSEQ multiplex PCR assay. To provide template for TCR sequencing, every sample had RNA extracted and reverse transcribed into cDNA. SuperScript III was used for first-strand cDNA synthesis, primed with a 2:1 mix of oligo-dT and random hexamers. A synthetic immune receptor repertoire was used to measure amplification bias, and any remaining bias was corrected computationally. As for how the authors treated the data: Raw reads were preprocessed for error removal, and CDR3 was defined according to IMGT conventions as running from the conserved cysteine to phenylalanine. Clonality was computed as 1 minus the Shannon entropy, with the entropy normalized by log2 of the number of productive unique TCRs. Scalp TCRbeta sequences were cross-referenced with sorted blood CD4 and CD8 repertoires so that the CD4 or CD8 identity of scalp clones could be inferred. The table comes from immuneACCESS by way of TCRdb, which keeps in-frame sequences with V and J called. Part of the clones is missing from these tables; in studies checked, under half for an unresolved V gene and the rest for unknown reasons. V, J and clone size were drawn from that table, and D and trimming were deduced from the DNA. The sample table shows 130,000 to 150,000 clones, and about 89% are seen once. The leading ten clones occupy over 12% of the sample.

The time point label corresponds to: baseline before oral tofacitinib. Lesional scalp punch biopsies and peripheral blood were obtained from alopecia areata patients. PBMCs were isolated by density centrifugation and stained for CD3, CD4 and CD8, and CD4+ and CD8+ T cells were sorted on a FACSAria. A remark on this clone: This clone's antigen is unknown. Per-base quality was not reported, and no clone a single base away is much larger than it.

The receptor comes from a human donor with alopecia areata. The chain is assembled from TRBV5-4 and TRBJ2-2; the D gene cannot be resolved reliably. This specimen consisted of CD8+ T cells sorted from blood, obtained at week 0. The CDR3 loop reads CASSPPGGELFF. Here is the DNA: TGTGCCAGCAGCCCCCCGGGCGGGGAGCTGTTTTTT.